A single sample gave rise to the 22 T cell receptor beta chains below, sequenced in a study of T cell repertoires in cytomegalovirus infection. TCRdb re-derived calls from the reads in MiXCR, one entry per CDR3 protein. The sample lists over 120,000 distinct CDR3 sequences, about 32% seen once, with roughly 47% in the top ten. Their antigen targets remain unknown. The material sequenced was CD8+ T cells from cultured PBMCs, taken from culture after CMV antigen stimulation. The receptors shown here come from a human donor in good health (CMV status not recorded). Some clones in this sample may be carry-over from other donors' samples.

The J gene is TRBJ1-1, the V gene TRBV19; the D gene is possibly TRBD1 (6 bases). Trimming left V 1 base short and J 6 bases short, with 9 bases between. The CDR3 contains 13 residues. Looked up from germline, CDR1 is LNHDA and CDR2 is SQIVND (reference sequence). CDR3 region: CASSIVGGSEAFF. The CDR3 DNA sequence: TGTGCCAGTAGTATAGTGGGGGGCTCTGAAGCTTTCTTT.

This clonotype was observed at least ten times. The chain couples TRBV11-2 to TRBJ2-7; D is unclear. CDR1 and CDR2 from the germline V gene are SGHAT and FQNNGV. Trimming stripped 6 bases from V and 1 base from J, with 10 bases between. This CDR3 region has 13 residues. CDR3 loop: CASSFGMSYEQYF. CDR3 DNA sequence: TGTGCCAGCAGTTTTGGGATGTCCTACGAGCAGTACTTC. The complete variable domain, with remaining parts taken from reference TRBV11-2 and TRBJ2-7, reads EAGVAQSPRYKIIEKRQSVAFWCNPISGHATLYWYQQILGQGPKLLIQFQNNGVVDDSQLPKDRFSAERLKGVDSTLKIQPAKLEDSAVYLCASSFGMSYEQYFGPGTRLTVT.

The rearrangement uses TRBV4-1 and TRBJ1-5, with D possibly being TRBD1 (5 bases). The V end was cut by 0 bases, the J end by 7 bases, with 13 bases between. CDR1 and CDR2 (germline): MGHRA, YSYEKL. The CDR3 runs to 15 residues. The CDR3: CASSQERRVGQPQHF. The CDR3 DNA follows: TGCGCCAGCAGCCAAGAACGCAGGGTTGGACAGCCCCAGCATTTT.

This sequence joins TRBV20-1 and TRBJ2-5; tentatively, D is TRBD1 or TRBD2 (6 bases each). V gave up 6 bases and J gave up 2 bases, with 19 bases separating them. The CDR3 consists of 15 residues. Germline CDR1 and CDR2: DFQATT and SNEGSKA (reference sequence). The DNA for the CDR3 is TGCAGTGCCAACACATACGGGGGCACACAAGAGACCCAGTACTTC. The encoded protein is CSANTYGGTQETQYF.

This clonotype was recorded a few times. The chain is built from TRBV7-8 and TRBJ2-2; 7 nucleotides line up with TRBD1. The CDR3 loop spans 17 amino acids. V was clipped by 1 base and J by 4 bases; unmatched bases: 9. The germline V gene encodes CDR1 SGHVS and CDR2 FQNEAQ. The CDR3 nucleotides are TGTGCCAGCAGCTTAGTTGAAGGACAGGTGATCACCGGGGAGCTGTTTTTT. Its translation: CASSLVEGQVITGELFF.

The chain links TRBV4-1 to TRBJ2-3; 9 bases fit TRBD2. The CDR3 extends over 16 amino acids. CDR1 is MGHRA and CDR2 is YSYEKL in the germline V gene. V was pared by 0 bases and J by 5 bases, with 6 bases of the junction left unmatched. CDR3 in amino acids: CASSQDTGGGGDTQYF. CDR3 coding DNA: TGCGCCAGCAGCCAAGATACGGGCGGGGGGGGAGATACGCAGTATTTT.

The chain joins TRBV6-1 to TRBJ2-5, with D perhaps TRBD1 (7 bases). The CDR3 is 15 amino acids. Trimming shortened V by 6 bases and J by 2 bases, and 16 bases separated the two germline ends. Germline V gene lookup returns CDR1 MNHNS and CDR2 SASEGT. In DNA form, the CDR3 reads TGTGCCAGCAGCCCCCAGGGGGGCAGACAAGAGACCCAGTACTTC. Its translation: CASSPQGGRQETQYF.

This clonotype came up a few times. The chain recombines TRBV29-1 with TRBJ1-2, with 7 bases identical to TRBD1. Germline values: CDR1 SQVTM, CDR2 ANQGSEA. The CDR3 is 14 amino acids. With 1 base clipped from V and 3 bases from J, the junction kept 5 bases outside the gene matches. The CDR3 nucleotides are TGCAGCGTTGAAGGAGGGGGCCTCGACTATGGCTACACCTTC. Residues: CSVEGGGLDYGYTF. Supplemented by reference TRBV29-1 and TRBJ1-2, the full variable domain reads SAVISQKPSRDICQRGTSLTIQCQVDSQVTMMFWYRQQPGQSLTLIATANQGSEATYESGFVIDKFPISRPNLTFSTLTVSNMSPEDSSIYLCSVEGGGLDYGYTFGSGTRLTVV.

This clonotype was recorded at least ten times. This chain joins TRBV7-2 and TRBJ2-7, with D possibly being TRBD2 (6 bases). The CDR3 has 16 residues. Germline CDR1 and CDR2: SGHTA and FQGNSA. The V end was cut by 1 base, the J end by 1 base, with 14 bases between. In DNA, the CDR3 is TGTGCCAGCAGCTTAGATCGGGAGACACCGTCCTACGAGCAGTACTTC. This sequence encodes CASSLDRETPSYEQYF.

There are many counts of this clonotype. The J gene is TRBJ2-5, the V gene TRBV11-2, with 8 bases that match TRBD1. After removal of 2 bases from V and 1 base from J, the junction contained 6 bases not matched to a gene. Germline CDR1 is SGHAT and CDR2 is FQNNGV. CDR3 length: 16 residues. The chain's CDR3 is CASSLISGGPQETQYF. The CDR3 DNA follows: TGTGCCAGCAGCTTAATTTCAGGGGGCCCCCAAGAGACCCAGTACTTC.

The chain is built from TRBV19 and TRBJ1-1; D might be TRBD1 (5 bases). Germline CDR1 reads LNHDA; CDR2 reads SQIVND (reference sequence). This CDR3 comprises 15 residues. Trimming left V 11 bases short and J 5 bases short, with 24 bases between. The CDR3 nucleotides read TGTGCCGGGGCCTTCCACCCGGGTGGAGATACTGAAGCTTTCTTT. Residues: CAGAFHPGGDTEAFF.

V gene TRBV7-8 combines with J gene TRBJ2-7, with 7 bases identical to TRBD2. In germline, CDR1 is SGHVS, CDR2 FQNEAQ. Trimming took 1 base from V and 0 from J; bases not matched to a gene: 6. The CDR3 loop spans 16 amino acids. The CDR3 DNA is TGTGCCAGCAGCTTAGTGGCTAGCGGATACTCCTACGAGCAGTACTTC. Encoded protein: CASSLVASGYSYEQYF.

The CDR3 sequence: CAWSESRGWGNEKLFF. CDR3 nucleotide sequence: TGTGCCTGGAGTGAGTCAAGGGGTTGGGGTAATGAAAAACTGTTTTTT. J is TRBJ1-4 and V is TRBV30; D may be TRBD1 (5 bases). The CDR3 is made up of 16 amino acids. CDR1 is GTSNPN, CDR2 SVGIG, per germline (reference sequence). V lost 1 base and J lost 4, with 16 bases in between.

The genes are TRBV7-8 and TRBJ2-1; TRBD2 matches 13 bases. From germline, CDR1 is SGHVS and CDR2 FQNEAQ. The CDR3 is made up of 17 amino acids. With 5 bases clipped from V and 5 bases from J, the junction kept 9 bases outside the gene matches. The CDR3 DNA sequence: TGTGCCAGCAGCCTTACTAGCGGGGGGGCCAGGGACAATGAGCAGTTCTTC. Translated, it gives CASSLTSGGARDNEQFF.

The chain recombines TRBV7-9 with TRBJ2-1; D is possibly TRBD2 (5 bases). The length of the CDR3 is 14 residues. The V gene lost 4 bases and the J gene lost 10 bases, with 17 bases spanning the gap. The germline V gene encodes CDR1 SEHNR and CDR2 FQNEAQ (reference sequence). The CDR3 here is CASSYDVRGWEQFF. As DNA, the CDR3 is TGTGCCAGCAGCTACGACGTTCGGGGTTGGGAGCAGTTCTTC.

This clonotype showed up just once. The germline gene is not matched at one end of the junction; a read error may be the cause. The rearrangement links TRBV7-2 to TRBJ2-5, with a tentative D call TRBD2 (6 bases). CDR1 and CDR2 (germline): SGHTA, FQGNSA. The CDR3 is made up of 15 amino acids. The CDR3 DNA reads as TGTCCCAGCAGCTTAGCCACGGGGGAGGTAGAGACCCAGTACTTC. Translated: CPSSLATGEVETQYF.

Here the CDR3 DNA reads TGTGCCAGCAGTTTAGCGTGGGGTTCTCGCAATGAGCAGTTCTTC. Encoded protein: CASSLAWGSRNEQFF. V is TRBV12-3 or TRBV12-4 and J is TRBJ2-1; no clear D. This CDR3 has 15 residues. Trimming removed 0 bases from V and 6 bases from J, with 12 bases in between.

The chain has TRBV27 and TRBJ1-6; D possibly corresponds to TRBD1 (6 bases). With 3 bases removed from V and 10 bases from J, the gap between germline ends came to 10 bases. The germline V gene encodes CDR1 MNHEY and CDR2 SMNVEV (reference sequence). The CDR3 covers 13 residues. CDR3 nucleotides: TGTGCCAGCAGTTTGACAGGTCACTCACCCCTCCACTTT. This gives the protein CASSLTGHSPLHF.

This clonotype was detected once. This chain links TRBV19 with TRBJ2-3; D not resolved. Trimming removed 4 bases from V and 9 bases from J, with 11 bases in between. This CDR3 is 12 amino acids long. Germline values: CDR1 LNHDA, CDR2 SQIVND (reference sequence). This chain's CDR3 is CASSTGTETQYF. The CDR3 DNA reads as TGTGCCAGTAGTACGGGCACTGAGACGCAGTATTTT.

This clonotype was seen only a few times. Relative to the germline gene, one junction end is altered; a read error may explain this. The rearrangement joins TRBV4-1 to TRBJ2-7, with D possibly TRBD1 on 5 matching bases. The CDR3 is made up of 15 amino acids. Germline CDR1 reads MGHRA; CDR2 reads YSYEKL. The CDR3 bases are TGTGCCAGCAGCCAAGACGCGACAGCCAAGTACGAGCAGTACTTC. Translating gives CASSQDATAKYEQYF.

This chain uses TRBV12-3 or TRBV12-4 with TRBJ2-7; 7 nucleotides line up with TRBD1. CDR3 length: 14 residues. V was clipped by 6 bases and J by 6 bases; unmatched bases: 11. The CDR3 reads CASSRRDSPVEQYF. The CDR3 nucleotides read TGTGCCAGCAGCAGACGGGACAGTCCTGTCGAGCAGTACTTC.

The chain carries TRBV7-9 and TRBJ1-2; D possibly corresponds to TRBD1 (6 bases). Germline lookup yields CDR1 SEHNR and CDR2 FQNEAQ (reference sequence). Trimming cost V 1 base and J 6 bases, with 9 bases left between them. There are 13 residues in the CDR3. CDR3 in DNA: TGTGCCAGCAGCTTAGAGAGGGGGAATGGCTACACCTTC. This sequence encodes CASSLERGNGYTF.